These 18 T cell receptor beta chains originate from one sample sequenced in a study of radiotherapy plus CTLA-4 blockade in lung cancer. Clones were read by immunoSEQ multiplex PCR, and TCRdb kept only the in-frame ones, dropping some. The sample gives 85,000 to 90,000 clones, approximately 75% of which show up once; around 15% is in the top ten. Sample: peripheral blood, taken from a patient treated with radiotherapy plus ipilimumab. These receptors were obtained from a human donor with non-small cell lung cancer that progressed on radiotherapy plus ipilimumab.

The chain uses TRBV11-2 and TRBJ2-5, with 7 bases aligning to TRBD2. Germline CDR1 and CDR2: SGHAT and FQNNGV. Losses at the gene ends were 1 base for V and 5 bases for J; bases not matched to a gene: 13. CDR3 size: 17 residues. CDR3 DNA: TGTGCCAGCAGCTTAGGGTCCCTGGCGGGAGAAGGCGAGACCCAGTACTTC. This encodes CASSLGSLAGEGETQYF.

V usage is TRBV5-1 and J usage is TRBJ1-3; no firm D call. Germline V gene data show CDR1 as SGHRS and CDR2 as YFSETQ. This CDR3 contains 17 residues. Trimming took 0 bases from V and 2 from J, leaving 15 bases between them. In DNA form, the CDR3 reads TGCGCCAGCAGCTTGGTAGTCGGGCCATTCCCTGGAAACACCATATATTTT. Amino acids: CASSLVVGPFPGNTIYF. The whole variable domain, filled in from reference TRBV5-1 and TRBJ1-3, reads KAGVTQTPRYLIKTRGQQVTLSCSPISGHRSVSWYQQTPGQGLQFLFEYFSETQRNKGNFPGRFSGRQFSNSRSEMNVSTLELGDSALYLCASSLVVGPFPGNTIYFGEGSWLTVV.

This clone was seen a handful of times. The rearrangement links TRBV2 to TRBJ2-7, with 7 bases fitting TRBD1. Trimming at V came to 6 bases and at J to 6 bases, leaving 11 bases not matched to a gene. The germline V gene has CDR1 SNHLY and CDR2 FYNNEI. The CDR3 consists of 14 residues. DNA of the CDR3: TGTGCCAGCAGAGGACAGGATAAGGGGCTCGAGCAGTACTTC. Amino acid sequence: CASRGQDKGLEQYF.

The chain has TRBV7-9 and TRBJ2-2, with a weak D call TRBD1 (6 bases). CDR1 is SEHNR and CDR2 is FQNEAQ in the germline V gene (reference sequence). The CDR3 totals 14 residues. V lost 5 bases and J 1 base, leaving 8 bases between the germline ends. As DNA, the CDR3 is TGTGCCAGCAGCCGGACAGAGAACACCGGGGAGCTGTTTTTT. Protein: CASSRTENTGELFF.

The genes are TRBV28 and TRBJ2-2; D call uncertain. The CDR3 covers 15 residues. Germline V lookup: CDR1 MDHEN, CDR2 SYDVKM. Trimming pared 3 bases from V and 3 bases from J, leaving 11 bases between. CDR3 sequence reads: CASSFPPRHTGELFF. The CDR3 region has the DNA TGTGCCAGCAGTTTTCCCCCTAGGCACACCGGGGAGCTGTTTTTT.

The chain uses TRBV5-1 and TRBJ2-5; tentatively, D is TRBD1 (6 bases). V dropped 1 base and J dropped 2 bases, with 9 bases sitting between them. The CDR3 consists of 14 residues. Germline CDR1 is SGHRS and CDR2 is YFSETQ. The CDR3 is CASSLTGTQETQYF. The CDR3 DNA follows: TGCGCCAGCAGCTTGACAGGGACGCAAGAGACCCAGTACTTC.

The genes are TRBV28 and TRBJ1-2; possible D gene TRBD1, 5 bases. This CDR3 region has 13 residues. Trimming took off 1 base at V and 7 bases at J, with 10 bases between the two ends. Per germline, CDR1 MDHEN and CDR2 SYDVKM. The CDR3 coding sequence is TGTGCCAGCAGTTTATCAGGGATGGGTGGCTACACCTTC. Its translation is CASSLSGMGGYTF.

The rearrangement joins TRBV27 to TRBJ2-7; D not resolved. The CDR3 runs 15 residues. Trimming took off 2 bases at V and 2 bases at J, with 13 bases between the two ends. From germline, CDR1 is MNHEY and CDR2 SMNVEV (reference sequence). The CDR3 is CASSLEWEGPYEQYF. The CDR3 bases are TGTGCCAGCAGTTTAGAGTGGGAAGGGCCCTACGAGCAGTACTTC.

The chain is built from TRBV5-4 and TRBJ1-1, with TRBD1 matching 7 bases. The CDR3 is 15 residues long. Germline loops: CDR1 SGHNT, CDR2 YYREEE (reference sequence). With V trimmed by 2 bases and J by 5 bases, 9 bases remained unmatched. This chain's CDR3 is CASSLGQGVRTEAFF. The CDR3 DNA sequence: TGTGCCAGCAGCTTAGGGCAGGGGGTTCGAACTGAAGCTTTCTTT.

This clone was picked up a small number of times. The genes are TRBV10-3 and TRBJ1-2; TRBD1 is a possible D gene (6 bases). Trimming took 6 bases from V and 8 from J, leaving 13 bases between them. This CDR3 is built from 12 residues. Germline V CDR1 and CDR2: ENHRY, SYGVKD. CDR3 sequence (DNA): TGTGCCATCAGAAACAGGACAGCCGGCTACACCTTC. Encoded protein: CAIRNRTAGYTF.

CDR3 bases: TGTGCCAGTAGTATTGGAGGGGAGAATGAGCAGTTCTTC. This gives the protein CASSIGGENEQFF. This chain connects TRBV19 to TRBJ2-1; a possible D gene is TRBD2 (6 bases). Germline V lookup: CDR1 LNHDA, CDR2 SQIVND (reference sequence). The CDR3 sequence is 13 residues long. Trimming cost V 3 bases and J 7 bases, with 10 bases left between them.

On this clone: The junction shows a germline mismatch at one end, possibly a read error. CDR3 DNA: TGCGCCAGCAGTGAAGAGAGGGACTCCAACGAGCAGTACTTC. This encodes CASSEERDSNEQYF. The chain links TRBV10-1 to TRBJ2-7; TRBD2 is a possible D gene (6 bases). Germline V gene lookup returns CDR1 WNHNN and CDR2 SYGVQD (reference sequence). The CDR3 sequence is 14 residues long.

V usage is TRBV5-1 and J usage is TRBJ2-1, with 12 bases aligning to TRBD2. CDR1 is SGHRS and CDR2 is YFSETQ in the germline V gene. V shed 5 bases, J shed 5 bases, and the junction held 5 bases outside the gene matches. The CDR3 spans 15 residues. CDR3 protein: CASRQGTSGHNEQFF. The CDR3 DNA reads as TGCGCCAGCAGGCAAGGGACTAGCGGGCACAATGAGCAGTTCTTC.

The V and J genes are TRBV7-2 and TRBJ1-2; D possibly corresponds to TRBD1 (5 bases). The CDR3 spans 14 residues. V was cut by 2 bases and J by 4 bases, with 11 bases left in between. Germline V lookup: CDR1 SGHTA, CDR2 FQGNSA. The CDR3 nucleotides are TGTGCCAGCAGCTTACGGCCAGGGCCCTATGGCTACACCTTC. It translates to CASSLRPGPYGYTF.

The sample holds a few counts of this clone. The chain combines TRBV18 with TRBJ2-7; TRBD1 aligns across 7 bases. J gave up 5 bases and V 3 bases, and 10 bases lay outside the gene matches. This CDR3 comprises 15 residues. The germline V gene encodes CDR1 KGHSH and CDR2 LQKENI. The CDR3 here is CASSPSPVGTDEQYF. As DNA, the CDR3 is TGTGCCAGCTCACCGTCCCCGGTCGGGACAGACGAGCAGTACTTC.

The rearrangement uses TRBV28 and TRBJ2-1; 8 bases map to TRBD2. V dropped 4 bases and J dropped 4; count of bases not matched to a gene: 18. CDR3 length: 19 amino acids. The germline V gene encodes CDR1 MDHEN and CDR2 SYDVKM. CDR3 DNA: TGTGCCAGCAGTTCCTTCGGGGGGGCCGGTGGTAGCGGGTACAATGAGCAGTTCTTC. Protein product: CASSSFGGAGGSGYNEQFF.

The chain carries TRBV18 and TRBJ2-7; perhaps TRBD2 as D (7 bases). Germline CDR1 reads KGHSH; CDR2 reads LQKENI. Deletions cut 2 bases from V and 7 bases from J, with 18 bases between. The length of the CDR3 is 15 residues. The CDR3 region is CASSPGGGSRGEQYF. The CDR3 DNA reads as TGTGCCAGCTCACCAGGTGGCGGGAGTAGGGGGGAGCAGTACTTC.

The table lists this clone with a count of one. The chain employs TRBV6-1 and TRBJ2-6, with D hard to call. Trimming took 10 bases from V and 4 from J, leaving 11 bases between them. The germline gives CDR1 MNHNS, CDR2 SASEGT. The CDR3 sequence is 13 residues long. The CDR3 is CATPNVGANVLTF. CDR3 bases: TGTGCCACCCCAAACGTAGGGGCCAACGTCCTGACTTTC.